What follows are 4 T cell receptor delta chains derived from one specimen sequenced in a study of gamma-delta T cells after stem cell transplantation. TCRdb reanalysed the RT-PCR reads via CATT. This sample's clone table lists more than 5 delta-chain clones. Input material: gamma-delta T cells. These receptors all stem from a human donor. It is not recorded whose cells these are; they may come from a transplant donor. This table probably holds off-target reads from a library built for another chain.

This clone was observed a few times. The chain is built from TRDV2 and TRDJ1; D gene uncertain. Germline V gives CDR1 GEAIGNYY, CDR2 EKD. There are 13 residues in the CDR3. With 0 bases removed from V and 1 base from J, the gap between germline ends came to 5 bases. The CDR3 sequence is CACDTELTDKLIF. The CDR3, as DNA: TGTGCCTGTGACACCGAGCTCACCGATAAACTCATCTTT.

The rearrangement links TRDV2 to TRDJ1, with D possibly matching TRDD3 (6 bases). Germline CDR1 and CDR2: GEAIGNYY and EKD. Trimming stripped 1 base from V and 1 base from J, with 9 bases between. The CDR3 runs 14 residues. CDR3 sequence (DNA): TGTGCCTGTGACACGCTACTGGGCACCGATAAACTCATCTTT. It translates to CACDTLLGTDKLIF.

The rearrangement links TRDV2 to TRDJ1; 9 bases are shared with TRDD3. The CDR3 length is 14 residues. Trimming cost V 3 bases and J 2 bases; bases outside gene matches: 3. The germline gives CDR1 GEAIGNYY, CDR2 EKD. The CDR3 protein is CACDRLGETDKLIF. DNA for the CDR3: TGTGCCTGTGACCGACTGGGGGAAACCGATAAACTCATCTTT.

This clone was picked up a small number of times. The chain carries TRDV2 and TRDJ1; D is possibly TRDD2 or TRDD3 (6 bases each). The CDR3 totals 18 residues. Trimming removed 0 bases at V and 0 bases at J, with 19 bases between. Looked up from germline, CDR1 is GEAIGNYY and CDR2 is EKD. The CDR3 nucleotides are TGTGCCTGTGACACCGTTCCTAGGGGATCCCACTACACCGATAAACTCATCTTT. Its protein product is CACDTVPRGSHYTDKLIF.